The next 13 T cell receptor beta chains were all read from a single sample in a study of neurological immune-mediated disorders. TCRdb reprocessed the 5' RACE reads with MiXCR, giving one entry per CDR3 protein. The sample lists tens of thousands of distinct CDR3 sequences; roughly 3.5% were seen once. The sequenced sample was PBMCs. The receptors were sampled from a woman between 50 and 59 years old with multiple sclerosis.

This clonotype has at least ten counts. The chain combines TRBV7-9 with TRBJ2-1, with 15 bases that match TRBD2. Looked up from germline, CDR1 is SEHNR and CDR2 is FQNEAQ (reference sequence). After removal of 4 bases from V and 10 bases from J, the junction contained 14 bases not matched to a gene. The CDR3 runs to 18 residues. The CDR3 bases are TGTGCCAGCAGCTACGGGACTAGCGGGGGGATCCCCTCCAGGGAGCAGTTCTTC. Its protein product is CASSYGTSGGIPSREQFF.

This clonotype was detected only a few times. This may be a read error, as it is one base from a much larger clone. This chain joins TRBV13 and TRBJ1-1, with TRBD1 matching over 7 bases. This CDR3 contains 15 residues. Germline-derived CDR1 and CDR2 are PRHDT and FYEKMQ (reference sequence). CDR3 DNA sequence: TGTGTCAGCAGCTTTCAGGGGGGAATGAACACTGAAGCTTTCTTT. Protein sequence: CVSSFQGGMNTEAFF.

In its sample, this clonotype was seen many times. V usage is TRBV11-2 and J usage is TRBJ1-3; D remains ambiguous. This CDR3 is built from 16 residues. V was cut by 2 bases and J by 0 bases, with 11 bases left in between. Germline V lookup: CDR1 SGHAT, CDR2 FQNNGV. The CDR3: CASSLWTGGSGNTIYF. The CDR3 DNA is TGTGCCAGCAGCTTATGGACGGGTGGCTCTGGAAACACCATATATTTT.

Many counts were recorded for this clonotype. The rearrangement links TRBV7-6 to TRBJ2-6; the D is unclear. This CDR3 is 16 amino acids long. Germline V gene data show CDR1 as SGHVS and CDR2 as FNYEAQ. Trimming took off 1 base at V and 0 bases at J, with 7 bases between the two ends. Here the CDR3 DNA reads TGTGCCAGCAGCTTAGGGGCGCTCTCTGGGGCCAACGTCCTGACTTTC. It specifies CASSLGALSGANVLTF.

This clonotype was recorded many times. In nucleotides, the CDR3 is TGTGCCAGCAGCCGCACCCCCGGCGCTCTTGGGGCCAACGTCCTGACTTTC. Protein sequence: CASSRTPGALGANVLTF. The V gene is TRBV7-2, the J gene TRBJ2-6; D is unresolved. CDR1 and CDR2 from the germline V gene are SGHTA and FQGNSA. The CDR3 is 17 residues long. The germline V and J ends were trimmed by 5 bases and 3 bases, with 17 bases remaining between them.

Many counts were recorded for this clonotype. Possible read error: a much larger clone is one base away. The chain is built from TRBV5-1 and TRBJ1-2; TRBD1 might be the D (5 bases). The CDR3 contains 12 residues. Germline loops: CDR1 SGHRS, CDR2 YFSETQ. This CDR3 reads CDSSWDSNGYTF. The DNA for the CDR3 is TGCGACAGCAGCTGGGACTCTAACGGCTACACCTTC. The variable domain in full, with the rest retrieved from reference TRBV5-1 and TRBJ1-2, is KAGVTQTPRYLIKTRGQQVTLSCSPISGHRSVSWYQQTPGQGLQFLFEYFSETQRNKGNFPGRFSGRQFSNSRSEMNVSTLELGDSALYLCDSSWDSNGYTFGSGTRLTVV.

This clonotype has ten or more counts. The V call is TRBV5-1, the J call TRBJ2-7; 7 bases are a match to TRBD1. The CDR3 loop spans 14 amino acids. The V gene's germline CDR1 is SGHRS and CDR2 YFSETQ. The ends lost 4 bases at V and 4 bases at J; junction bases unmatched: 8. CDR3 nucleotides: TGCGCCAGCAGCAACACCGGGACAGAATACGAGCAGTACTTC. Its protein is CASSNTGTEYEQYF.

In this sample, this clonotype turned up many times. This chain connects TRBV20-1 to TRBJ2-1, with 9 nucleotides matching TRBD2. The CDR3 contains 16 residues. Trimming took 1 base from V and 5 from J; bases not matched to a gene: 9. From germline, CDR1 is DFQATT and CDR2 SNEGSKA (reference sequence). CDR3 amino acids: CSARGPQRGADNEQFF. As DNA, the CDR3 is TGCAGTGCTAGAGGGCCCCAGCGGGGGGCCGACAATGAGCAGTTCTTC.

This rearrangement joins TRBV12-3 or TRBV12-4 to TRBJ2-7; 7 nucleotides align to TRBD1. V shed 3 bases, J shed 1 base, and the junction held 3 bases outside the gene matches. This CDR3 is 14 amino acids long. The CDR3 nucleotides are TGTGCCAGCAGTTTCGGGACAGAGTCCTACGAGCAGTACTTC. Its translation: CASSFGTESYEQYF.

The chain carries TRBV12-2 and TRBJ1-1; the D call in the table, TRBD1, was not verified against the DNA. TRBV12-2 has pseudogene status. This CDR3 region has 19 residues. This CDR3 is CATRTGRLPKFKSNTEAFF. Written as DNA, the CDR3 is TGTGCAACCCGGACAGGGCGCTTACCGAAATTTAAATCGAACACTGAAGCTTTCTTT.

In this sample, this clonotype turned up many times. This chain links TRBV7-2 with TRBJ2-1, with TRBD1 as a possible D gene (6 bases). V lost 1 base and J lost 3, with 13 bases in between. The CDR3 totals 16 residues. Germline CDR1 is SGHTA and CDR2 is FQGNSA. The CDR3 sequence: CASSLGWAGVYNEQFF. The CDR3 DNA reads as TGTGCCAGCAGCTTAGGGTGGGCAGGGGTCTACAATGAGCAGTTCTTC.

The chain recombines TRBV18 with TRBJ2-1; D possibly matches TRBD1 or TRBD2 (6 bases each). This CDR3 is built from 17 residues. Trimming took 0 bases from V and 4 from J, leaving 16 bases between them. In germline, CDR1 is KGHSH, CDR2 LQKENI. CDR3 coding DNA: TGTGCCAGCTCACCACCGGAGGGGGGCACCTCTTACAATGAGCAGTTCTTC. It is translated as CASSPPEGGTSYNEQFF.

Many counts were recorded for this clonotype. The chain couples TRBV5-1 to TRBJ2-1; D unresolved. V lost 1 base and J 4 bases, leaving 9 bases between the germline ends. The CDR3 runs to 14 residues. CDR1 is SGHRS and CDR2 is YFSETQ in the germline V gene. The CDR3 region has the DNA TGCGCCAGCAGCTTGTCAGCCGATTACAATGAGCAGTTCTTC. Amino acids: CASSLSADYNEQFF.